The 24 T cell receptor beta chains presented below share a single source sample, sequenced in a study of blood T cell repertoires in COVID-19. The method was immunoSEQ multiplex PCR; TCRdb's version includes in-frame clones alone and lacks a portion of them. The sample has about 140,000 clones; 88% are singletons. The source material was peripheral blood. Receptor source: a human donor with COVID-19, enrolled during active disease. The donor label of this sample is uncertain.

CDR3 amino acids: CASSLTSGTDGETQYF. As DNA, the CDR3 is TGCGCCAGCAGCCTTACTTCCGGGACAGATGGAGAGACCCAGTACTTC. This chain uses TRBV4-1 with TRBJ2-5; TRBD1 matches 7 bases. Germline V gene lookup returns CDR1 MGHRA and CDR2 YSYEKL. The trim removed 4 bases at V and 4 bases at J, leaving 12 bases unmatched. The CDR3 contains 16 residues.

CDR3 amino acids: CASSQGGFTETQYF. DNA for the CDR3: TGTGCCAGCTCACAGGGGGGGTTCACGGAGACCCAGTACTTC. The chain recombines TRBV18 with TRBJ2-5, with D perhaps TRBD2 (7 bases). The germline V gene encodes CDR1 KGHSH and CDR2 LQKENI. V shed 4 bases and J shed 5 bases, with 14 bases lying between them. There are 14 residues in the CDR3.

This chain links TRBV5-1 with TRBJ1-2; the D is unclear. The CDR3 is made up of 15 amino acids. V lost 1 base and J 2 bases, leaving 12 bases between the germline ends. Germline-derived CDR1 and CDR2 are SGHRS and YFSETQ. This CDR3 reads CASSLRPAENYGYTF. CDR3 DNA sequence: TGCGCCAGCAGCTTGCGCCCGGCGGAGAACTATGGCTACACCTTC.

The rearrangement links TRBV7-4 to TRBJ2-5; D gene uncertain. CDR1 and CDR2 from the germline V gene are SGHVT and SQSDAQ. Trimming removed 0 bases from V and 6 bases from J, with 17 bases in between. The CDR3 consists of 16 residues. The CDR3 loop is CASSLAFPFGCQTQYF. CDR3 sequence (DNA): TGTGCCAGCAGCTTAGCGTTCCCCTTCGGGTGCCAGACCCAGTACTTC.

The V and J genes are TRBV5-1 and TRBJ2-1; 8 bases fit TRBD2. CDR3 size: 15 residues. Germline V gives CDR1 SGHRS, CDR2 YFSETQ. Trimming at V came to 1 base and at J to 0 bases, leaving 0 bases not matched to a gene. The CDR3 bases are TGCGCCAGCAGCTTGAGCGGGAGCTCCTACAATGAGCAGTTCTTC. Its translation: CASSLSGSSYNEQFF.

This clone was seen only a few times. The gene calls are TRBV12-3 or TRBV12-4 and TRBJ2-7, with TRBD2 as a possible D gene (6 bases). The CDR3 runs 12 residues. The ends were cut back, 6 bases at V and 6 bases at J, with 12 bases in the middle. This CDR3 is CASSSWEAEQYF. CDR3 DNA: TGTGCCAGCAGCTCCTGGGAGGCCGAGCAGTACTTC.

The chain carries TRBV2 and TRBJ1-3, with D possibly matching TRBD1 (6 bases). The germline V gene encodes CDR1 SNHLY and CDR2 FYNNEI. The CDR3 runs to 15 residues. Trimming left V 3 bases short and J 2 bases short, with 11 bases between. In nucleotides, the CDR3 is TGTGCCAGCAGTGATCAGGGGCTTCCTGGAAACACCATATATTTT. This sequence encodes CASSDQGLPGNTIYF.

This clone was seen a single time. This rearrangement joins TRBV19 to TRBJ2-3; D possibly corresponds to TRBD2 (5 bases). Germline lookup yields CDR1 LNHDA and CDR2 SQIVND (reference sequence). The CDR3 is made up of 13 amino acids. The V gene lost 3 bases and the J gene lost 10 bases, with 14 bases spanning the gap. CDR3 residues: CASSIASQDAQYF. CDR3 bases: TGTGCCAGTAGTATCGCTAGCCAGGACGCGCAGTATTTT.

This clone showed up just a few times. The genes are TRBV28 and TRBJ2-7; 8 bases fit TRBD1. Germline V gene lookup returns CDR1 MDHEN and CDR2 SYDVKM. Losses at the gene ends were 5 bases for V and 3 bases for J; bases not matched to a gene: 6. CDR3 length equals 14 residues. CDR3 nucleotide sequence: TGTGCCAGCAGTCCCCTGGACAGGGTCTACGAGCAGTACTTC. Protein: CASSPLDRVYEQYF.

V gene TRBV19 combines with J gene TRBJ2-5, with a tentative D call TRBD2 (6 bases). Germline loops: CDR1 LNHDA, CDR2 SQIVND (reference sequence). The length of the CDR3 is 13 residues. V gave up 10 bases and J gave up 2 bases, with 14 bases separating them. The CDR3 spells CATSAGRQETQYF. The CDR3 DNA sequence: TGTGCCACCAGCGCGGGGAGGCAAGAGACCCAGTACTTC.

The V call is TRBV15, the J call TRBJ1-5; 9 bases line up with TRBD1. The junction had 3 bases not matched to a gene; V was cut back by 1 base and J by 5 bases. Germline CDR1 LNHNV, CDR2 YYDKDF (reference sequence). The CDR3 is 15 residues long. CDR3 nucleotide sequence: TGTGCCACCAGCAGAGGGACAGGGGAGGATCAGCCCCAGCATTTT. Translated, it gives CATSRGTGEDQPQHF.

The CDR3 nucleotides read TGCGCCAGCAGCTTTGCCGGGGATACCTACGAGCAGTACTTC. Its protein is CASSFAGDTYEQYF. The chain is built from TRBV5-1 and TRBJ2-7; possibly TRBD2 for D (5 bases). Trimming pared 2 bases from V and 2 bases from J, leaving 11 bases between. Germline V gene lookup returns CDR1 SGHRS and CDR2 YFSETQ. The CDR3 has 14 residues. Looking up the rest from reference TRBV5-1 and TRBJ2-7 gives the full variable domain: KAGVTQTPRYLIKTRGQQVTLSCSPISGHRSVSWYQQTPGQGLQFLFEYFSETQRNKGNFPGRFSGRQFSNSRSEMNVSTLELGDSALYLCASSFAGDTYEQYFGPGTRLTVT.

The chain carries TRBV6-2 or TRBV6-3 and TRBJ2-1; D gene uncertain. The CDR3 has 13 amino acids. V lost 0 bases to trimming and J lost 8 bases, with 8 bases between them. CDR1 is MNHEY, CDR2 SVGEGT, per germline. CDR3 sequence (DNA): TGTGCCAGCAGTTACTCGAGAGTCCATGAGCAGTTCTTC. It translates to CASSYSRVHEQFF.

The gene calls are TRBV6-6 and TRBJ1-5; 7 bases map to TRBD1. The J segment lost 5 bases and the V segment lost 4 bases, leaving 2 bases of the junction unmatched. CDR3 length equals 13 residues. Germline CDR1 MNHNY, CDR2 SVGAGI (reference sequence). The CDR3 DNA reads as TGTGCCAGCAGTTCGGACAGGTATCAGCCCCAGCATTTT. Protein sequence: CASSSDRYQPQHF.

CDR3 sequence reads: CASSLDNQPQHF. CDR3 DNA: TGTGCCAGCAGCTTAGACAACCAGCCCCAGCATTTT. V gene TRBV7-9 combines with J gene TRBJ1-5; D call uncertain. The germline V gene encodes CDR1 SEHNR and CDR2 FQNEAQ (reference sequence). The CDR3 extends over 12 amino acids. V was trimmed by 1 base and J by 7 bases, leaving 5 bases between them.

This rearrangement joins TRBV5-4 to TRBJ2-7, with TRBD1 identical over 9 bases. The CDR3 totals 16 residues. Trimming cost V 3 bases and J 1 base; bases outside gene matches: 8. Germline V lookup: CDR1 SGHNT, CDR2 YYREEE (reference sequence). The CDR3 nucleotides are TGTGCCAGCAGCTCTGCTAGGGACAGGGCATCCTACGAGCAGTACTTC. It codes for CASSSARDRASYEQYF.

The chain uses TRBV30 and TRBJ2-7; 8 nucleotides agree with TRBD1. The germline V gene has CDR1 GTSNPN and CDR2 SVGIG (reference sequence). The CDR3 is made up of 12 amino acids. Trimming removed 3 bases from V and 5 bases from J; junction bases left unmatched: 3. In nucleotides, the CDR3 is TGTGCCTGGAGACTGGGACAGGACGAGCAGTACTTC. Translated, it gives CAWRLGQDEQYF.

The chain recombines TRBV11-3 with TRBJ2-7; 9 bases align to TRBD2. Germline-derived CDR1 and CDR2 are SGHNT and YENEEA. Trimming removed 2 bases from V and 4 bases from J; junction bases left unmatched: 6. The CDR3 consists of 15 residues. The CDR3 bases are TGTGCCAGCAGCTTAACCCCGACTAGCGGATACGAGCAGTACTTC. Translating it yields CASSLTPTSGYEQYF. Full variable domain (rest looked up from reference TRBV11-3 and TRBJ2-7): EAGVVQSPRYKIIEKKQPVAFWCNPISGHNTLYWYLQNLGQGPELLIRYENEEAVDDSQLPKDRFSAERLKGVDSTLKIQPAELGDSAVYLCASSLTPTSGYEQYFGPGTRLTVT.

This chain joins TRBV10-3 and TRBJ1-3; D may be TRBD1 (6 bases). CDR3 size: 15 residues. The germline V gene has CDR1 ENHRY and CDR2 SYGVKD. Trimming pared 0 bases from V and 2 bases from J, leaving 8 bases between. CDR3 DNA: TGTGCCATCAGTGAGTCGTGGGGGCCTGGAAACACCATATATTTT. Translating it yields CAISESWGPGNTIYF.

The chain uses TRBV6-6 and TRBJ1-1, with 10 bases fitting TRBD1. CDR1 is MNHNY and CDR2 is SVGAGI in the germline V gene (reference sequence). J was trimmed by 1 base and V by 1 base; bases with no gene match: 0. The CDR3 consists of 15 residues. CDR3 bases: TGTGCCAGCAGTTACTGGGACAGGGGGAACACTGAAGCTTTCTTT. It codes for CASSYWDRGNTEAFF.

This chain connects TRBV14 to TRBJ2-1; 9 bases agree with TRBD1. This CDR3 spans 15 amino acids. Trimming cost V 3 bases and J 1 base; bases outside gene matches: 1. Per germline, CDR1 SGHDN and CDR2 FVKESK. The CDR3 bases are TGTGCCAGCAGCCAGGGACAGGGATCCTACAATGAGCAGTTCTTC. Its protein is CASSQGQGSYNEQFF.

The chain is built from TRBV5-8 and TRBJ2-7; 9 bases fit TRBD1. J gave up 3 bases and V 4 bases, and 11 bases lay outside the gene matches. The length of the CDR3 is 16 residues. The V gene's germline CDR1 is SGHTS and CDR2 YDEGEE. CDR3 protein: CASSPYGTGPVYEQYF. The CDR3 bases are TGTGCCAGCAGCCCGTATGGGACAGGGCCCGTCTACGAGCAGTACTTC.

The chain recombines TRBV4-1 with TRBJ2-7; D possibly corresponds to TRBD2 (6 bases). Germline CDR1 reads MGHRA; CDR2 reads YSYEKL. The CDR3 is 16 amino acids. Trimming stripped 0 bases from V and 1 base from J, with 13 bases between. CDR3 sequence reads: CASSQEGEAGSYEQYF. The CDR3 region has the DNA TGCGCCAGCAGCCAAGAGGGGGAGGCAGGATCCTACGAGCAGTACTTC.

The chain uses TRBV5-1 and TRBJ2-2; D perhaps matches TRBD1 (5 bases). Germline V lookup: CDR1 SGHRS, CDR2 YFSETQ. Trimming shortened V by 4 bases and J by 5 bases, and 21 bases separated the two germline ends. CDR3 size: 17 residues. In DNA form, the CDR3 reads TGCGCCAGCAGCCCCGATGAATCCGTAGCAGGGACCGGGGAGCTGTTTTTT. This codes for CASSPDESVAGTGELFF.